A selection of T cell receptor beta chains follows, all from one sample in a study of T cells in Graves' hyperthyroidism and ophthalmopathy. From the multiplex PCR reads, TCRdb called clonotypes with MiXCR, one entry per CDR3 protein. The top ten clones hold around a sixth of a sample with 400,000 to 500,000 distinct CDR3 sequences, roughly 14% of them seen once. The sample comprised blood. Source of these receptors: a woman between 18 and 29 years old with Graves' hyperthyroidism. The CDR3 runs from the conserved cysteine through the conserved F or W. A D gene is named only where the DNA matches it firmly. The size entry is marked missing in some rows and otherwise reads once, few, many or a size class.

TRBD1,12,few,TRBJ2-7,TRBV20-1,TGCAGTGCCTCGACAGGGGAACACGAGCAGTACTTC,CSASTGEHEQYF
-,15,many,TRBJ2-2,TRBV3-1,TGTGCCAGCAGCCAATTTTCTTTCTCAGGGGGGGATCTGTTTTTT,CASSQFSFSGGDLFF
TRBD2,16,many,TRBJ2-7,TRBV27,TGTGCCACCATGAAAGGGGGCGGGAGGGGAGCCTACGAGCAGTACTTC,CATMKGGGRGAYEQYF
-,18,many,TRBJ1-3,TRBV27,TGTGCCAGCAGTTTAAAGGGTGGCAGTACCAGCTCTGGAAACACCATATATTTT,CASSLKGGSTSSGNTIYF
-,14,many,TRBJ1-1,TRBV7-2,TGTGCCAGCAGCTTAGAACTCATGAACACTGAAGCTTTCTTT,CASSLELMNTEAFF
-,16,many,TRBJ1-4,TRBV6-1,TGTGCCAGCAGTCGCCAATATGTTGCAACTAATGAAAAACTGTTTTTT,CASSRQYVATNEKLFF
-,15,many,TRBJ2-1,TRBV7-9,TGTGCCAGCAGAACCGGGACAAAACCCTACAATGAGCAGTTCTTC,CASRTGTKPYNEQFF
TRBD2,15,many,TRBJ2-3,TRBV24-1,TGTGCCACACGGACTAGCGGGAGTAGCACAGATACGCAGTATTTT,CATRTSGSSTDTQYF
-,15,-,TRBJ2-5,TRBV7-3,TGTGCCAGCAGCCGAGGGGTACATACCCAAGAGACCCAGTACTTC,CASSRGVHTQETQYF
-,15,many,TRBJ2-1,TRBV7-6,TGTGCCAGCAGCTTATTTCAGGCGTCCGGCAATGAGCAGTTCTTC,CASSLFQASGNEQFF
-,14,many,TRBJ1-6,TRBV10-3,TGTGCCATCAAGGGTCTACCTAATAATTCACCCCTCCACTTT,CAIKGLPNNSPLHF
-,13,many,TRBJ1-2,TRBV10-3,TGTGCCATCTCCTTGGCGGGGGAGTATGGCTACACCTTC,CAISLAGEYGYTF
TRBD1,13,many,TRBJ2-7,TRBV27,TGTGCCAGCAGGAGAGGGGGCAGCTACGAGCAGTACTTC,CASRRGGSYEQYF
TRBD1,14,once,TRBJ1-1,TRBV6-2/TRBV6-3,TGTGACCGCAGTTACGCCGGGACAGAGGTTGAAGCTTTCTTT,CDRSYAGTEVEAFF
-,14,many,TRBJ2-7,TRBV2,TGTGCCAGCAGTGAACTAGCGTCCTCCTACGAGCAGTACTTC,CASSELASSYEQYF